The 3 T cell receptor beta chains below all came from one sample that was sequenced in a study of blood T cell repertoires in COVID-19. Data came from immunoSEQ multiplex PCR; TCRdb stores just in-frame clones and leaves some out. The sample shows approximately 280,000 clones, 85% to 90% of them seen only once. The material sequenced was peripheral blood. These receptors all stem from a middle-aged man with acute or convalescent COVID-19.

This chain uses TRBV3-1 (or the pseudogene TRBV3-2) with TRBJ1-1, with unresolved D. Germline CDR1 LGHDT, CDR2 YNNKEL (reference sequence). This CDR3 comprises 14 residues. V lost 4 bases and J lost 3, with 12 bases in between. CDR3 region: CASSRRKEDTEAFF. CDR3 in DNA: TGTGCCAGCAGCCGGAGGAAGGAGGACACTGAAGCTTTCTTT.

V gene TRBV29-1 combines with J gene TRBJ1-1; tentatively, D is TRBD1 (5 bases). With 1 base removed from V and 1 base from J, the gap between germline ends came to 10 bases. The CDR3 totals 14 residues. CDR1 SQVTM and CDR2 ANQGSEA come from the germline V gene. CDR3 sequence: CSVEGRAKNTEAFF. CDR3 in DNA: TGCAGCGTTGAAGGCAGGGCCAAGAACACTGAAGCTTTCTTT.

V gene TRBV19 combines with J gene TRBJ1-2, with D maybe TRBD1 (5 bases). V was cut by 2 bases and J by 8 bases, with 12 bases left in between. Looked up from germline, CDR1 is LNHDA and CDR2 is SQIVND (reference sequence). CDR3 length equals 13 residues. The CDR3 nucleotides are TGTGCCAGTAGTATATCATCCGGGGGAGGCTACACCTTC. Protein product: CASSISSGGGYTF.